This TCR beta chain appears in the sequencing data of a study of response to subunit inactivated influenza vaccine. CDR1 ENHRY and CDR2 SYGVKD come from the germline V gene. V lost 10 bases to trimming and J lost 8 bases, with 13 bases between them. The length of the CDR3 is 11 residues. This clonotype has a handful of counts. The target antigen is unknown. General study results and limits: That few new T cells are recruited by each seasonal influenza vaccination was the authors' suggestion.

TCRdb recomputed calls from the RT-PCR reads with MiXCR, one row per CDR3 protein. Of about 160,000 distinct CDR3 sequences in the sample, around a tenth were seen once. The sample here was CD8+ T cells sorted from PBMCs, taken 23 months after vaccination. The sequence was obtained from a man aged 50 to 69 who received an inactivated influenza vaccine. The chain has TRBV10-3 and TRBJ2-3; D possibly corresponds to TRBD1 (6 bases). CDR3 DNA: TGTGCCACGATGGGGGCGGGTACGCAGTATTTT. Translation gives CATMGAGTQYF.